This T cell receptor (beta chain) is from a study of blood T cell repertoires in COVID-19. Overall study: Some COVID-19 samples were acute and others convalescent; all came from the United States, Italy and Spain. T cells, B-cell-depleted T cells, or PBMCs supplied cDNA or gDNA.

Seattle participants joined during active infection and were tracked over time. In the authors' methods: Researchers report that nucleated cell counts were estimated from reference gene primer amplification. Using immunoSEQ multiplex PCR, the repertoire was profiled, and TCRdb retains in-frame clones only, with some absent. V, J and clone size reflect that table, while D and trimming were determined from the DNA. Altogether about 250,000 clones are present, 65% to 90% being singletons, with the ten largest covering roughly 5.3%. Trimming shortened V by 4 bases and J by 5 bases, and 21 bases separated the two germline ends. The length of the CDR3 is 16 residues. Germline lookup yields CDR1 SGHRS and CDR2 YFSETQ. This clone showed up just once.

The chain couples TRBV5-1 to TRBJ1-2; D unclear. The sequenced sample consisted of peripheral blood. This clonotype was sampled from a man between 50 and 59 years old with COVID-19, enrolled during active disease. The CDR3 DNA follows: TGCGCCAGCAGCCCCCGGGGTGACTCCAAGTGGTATGGCTACACCTTC. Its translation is CASSPRGDSKWYGYTF. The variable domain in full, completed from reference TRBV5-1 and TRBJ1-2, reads KAGVTQTPRYLIKTRGQQVTLSCSPISGHRSVSWYQQTPGQGLQFLFEYFSETQRNKGNFPGRFSGRQFSNSRSEMNVSTLELGDSALYLCASSPRGDSKWYGYTFGSGTRLTVV.